This T cell receptor (beta chain) derives from a study of CD8+ T cells in alopecia areata. The CDR3 consists of 13 residues. Germline CDR1 and CDR2: SGDLS and YYNGEE. Trimming shortened V by 4 bases and J by 7 bases, and 12 bases separated the two germline ends. Following RNA extraction, reverse transcription yielded cDNA that acted as the sequencing template. The assay was immunoSEQ multiplex PCR, and TCRdb's table has in-frame clones only and misses some. This sample has some 7,100 clones, with almost 65% found just once. As for treatment: oral pan-JAK inhibitor, 5-10 mg twice daily. Specimens obtained from alopecia areata patients comprised lesional scalp punch biopsies and peripheral blood.

The J gene is TRBJ1-5, the V gene TRBV9; D gene ambiguous. Source: skin, taken at week 4, from a patient treated with tofacitinib. This TCR was recovered from a human donor with alopecia areata. In DNA form, the CDR3 reads TGTGCCAGCAGCCAACGCCCGAGCCAGCCCCAGCATTTT. Its protein product is CASSQRPSQPQHF. The full variable domain, with the rest looked up from reference TRBV9 and TRBJ1-5, is DSGVTQTPKHLITATGQRVTLRCSPRSGDLSVYWYQQSLDQGLQFLIQYYNGEERAKGNILERFSAQQFPDLHSELNLSSLELGDSALYFCASSQRPSQPQHFGDGTRLSIL.